One T cell receptor beta chain is described in this entry. Its matching antigen is unknown. This entry is derived from a study of OX40 agonist ivuxolimab in advanced cancers. Study findings and constraints: Relative to CD4+, CD8+ T cells held more expanded clones on average.

Profiled with immunoSEQ multiplex PCR; TCRdb holds only in-frame clones, not every one. The sample holds tens of thousands of clones, roughly nine tenths seen once. Looked up from germline, CDR1 is SGHDT and CDR2 is YYEEEE. J gave up 5 bases and V 6 bases, and 14 bases lay outside the gene matches. This CDR3 spans 16 amino acids. Anyone with autoimmune disease history or systemic immunosuppression was excluded. The clonotype comes from an adult with an advanced solid tumor such as melanoma, head and neck, liver or kidney cancer. The specimen was CD4+ or CD8+ T cells sorted from blood, collected in a trial of the OX40 agonist ivuxolimab. The chain uses TRBV5-6 and TRBJ2-5; TRBD2 aligns across 9 bases. The CDR3 sequence: CASTTTLSGSPETQYF. The CDR3 region has the DNA TGTGCCAGCACCACTACACTTAGCGGGAGTCCGGAGACCCAGTACTTC.